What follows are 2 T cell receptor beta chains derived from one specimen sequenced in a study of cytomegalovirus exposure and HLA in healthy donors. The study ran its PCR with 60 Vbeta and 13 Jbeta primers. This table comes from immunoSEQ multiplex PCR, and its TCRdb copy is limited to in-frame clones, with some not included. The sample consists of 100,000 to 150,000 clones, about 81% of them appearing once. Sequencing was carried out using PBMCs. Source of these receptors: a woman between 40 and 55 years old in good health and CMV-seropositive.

The CDR3 loop is CASRDRVGNQPQHF. The DNA of the CDR3 is TGTGCCAGTAGGGACAGGGTAGGGAATCAGCCCCAGCATTTT. The chain has TRBV19 and TRBJ1-5; TRBD1 agrees at 8 bases. The V segment lost 6 bases and the J segment 4 bases; nucleotides outside the gene matches: 5. CDR3 length equals 14 residues. Germline V gene lookup returns CDR1 LNHDA and CDR2 SQIVND (reference sequence).

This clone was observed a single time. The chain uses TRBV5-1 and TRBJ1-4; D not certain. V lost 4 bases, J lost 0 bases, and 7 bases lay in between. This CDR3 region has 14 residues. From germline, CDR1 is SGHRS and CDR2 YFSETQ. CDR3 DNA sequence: TGCGCCAGCAGCCTGACAACAACTAATGAAAAACTGTTTTTT. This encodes CASSLTTTNEKLFF.